The 16 T cell receptor beta chains below all came from one sample that was sequenced in a study of response to subunit inactivated influenza vaccine. In TCRdb, the RT-PCR reads were re-called with MiXCR into one record per CDR3 protein. The sample holds 500,000 or so distinct CDR3 sequences, about 10% seen once. Sequencing was performed on PBMCs from blood, taken more than 35 days after vaccination. The receptors were sampled from a middle-aged man who received an inactivated influenza vaccine.

In this sample, this clonotype turned up many times. The chain joins TRBV6-6 to TRBJ2-1; D ambiguous. Germline V gene data show CDR1 as MNHNY and CDR2 as SVGAGI (reference sequence). The V end lost 6 bases, the J end lost 8 bases, and 8 bases lay between the germline ends. This CDR3 is built from 11 residues. The CDR3 is CASSPYDEQFF. The CDR3 coding sequence is TGTGCCAGCAGCCCTTATGATGAGCAGTTCTTC.

In its sample, this clonotype was seen a few times. The chain links TRBV5-5 to TRBJ2-1; perhaps TRBD2 as D (5 bases). The germline V gene has CDR1 SGHKS and CDR2 YYEKEE (reference sequence). This CDR3 region has 13 residues. Trimming left V 7 bases short and J 6 bases short, with 14 bases between. CDR3 sequence: CASHSGVANEQFF. CDR3 coding DNA: TGTGCCAGCCACAGCGGAGTCGCCAATGAGCAGTTCTTC.

The rearrangement uses TRBV7-6 and TRBJ2-2; the D is unclear. This CDR3 has 16 amino acids. V was trimmed by 4 bases and J by 5 bases, leaving 17 bases between them. Germline V CDR1 and CDR2: SGHVS, FNYEAQ. The CDR3 DNA follows: TGTGCCAGCAGCTACAATGGCCTAGTGAAAACCGGGGAGCTGTTTTTT. It specifies CASSYNGLVKTGELFF.

The chain is built from TRBV6-2 or TRBV6-3 and TRBJ2-3, with TRBD2 matching 8 bases. Trimming removed 0 bases from V and 4 bases from J; junction bases left unmatched: 6. This CDR3 comprises 16 residues. CDR1 and CDR2 (germline): MNHEY, SVGEGT. The CDR3 DNA reads as TGTGCCAGCAGTTACTCAGGCAAACTAGCGGCAGATACGCAGTATTTT. This encodes CASSYSGKLAADTQYF.

This clonotype was observed at least ten times. The genes are TRBV15 and TRBJ2-5; D gene uncertain. Trimming pared 2 bases from V and 0 bases from J, leaving 10 bases between. Germline assignment: CDR1 LNHNV and CDR2 YYDKDF (reference sequence). This CDR3 is built from 15 residues. The CDR3 loop is CATSRSRQDQETQYF. CDR3 DNA sequence: TGTGCCACCAGCAGATCGCGGCAGGACCAAGAGACCCAGTACTTC.

This chain links TRBV2 with TRBJ2-5; TRBD2 matches 8 bases. This CDR3 region has 15 residues. J gave up 0 bases and V 6 bases, and 6 bases lay outside the gene matches. CDR1 SNHLY and CDR2 FYNNEI come from the germline V gene. DNA of the CDR3: TGTGCCAGCAGGAGGGGCGGGGGGTACCAAGAGACCCAGTACTTC. This codes for CASRRGGGYQETQYF.

This chain connects TRBV27 to TRBJ2-7; 7 bases align to TRBD1. Trimming removed 2 bases from V and 4 bases from J; junction bases left unmatched: 8. The CDR3 has 15 amino acids. Germline V gene lookup returns CDR1 MNHEY and CDR2 SMNVEV (reference sequence). The CDR3 loop reads CASSLQGVAVYEQYF. CDR3 DNA sequence: TGTGCCAGCAGTTTACAGGGGGTGGCTGTTTACGAGCAGTACTTC.

The chain couples TRBV20-1 to TRBJ2-7; D remains unclear. Germline V gene lookup returns CDR1 DFQATT and CDR2 SNEGSKA (reference sequence). CDR3 size: 11 residues. V gave up 6 bases and J gave up 2 bases, with 8 bases separating them. Here the CDR3 DNA reads TGCAGTGCCGGCGAGACCTACGAGCAGTACTTC. It encodes CSAGETYEQYF.

The chain recombines TRBV12-3 or TRBV12-4 with TRBJ1-4, with 8 bases aligning to TRBD1. The V segment lost 7 bases and the J segment 8 bases; nucleotides outside the gene matches: 12. CDR3 size: 15 residues. The CDR3 protein is CASIETGTGGEKLFF. CDR3 bases: TGTGCCAGCATCGAGACCGGGACAGGAGGGGAAAAACTGTTTTTT.

The chain combines TRBV3-1 with TRBJ2-7; D is unresolved. V was cut by 0 bases and J by 3 bases, with 6 bases left in between. The CDR3 runs 13 residues. From germline, CDR1 is LGHDT and CDR2 YNNKEL (reference sequence). The CDR3 sequence: CASSQDQDYEQYF. As DNA, the CDR3 is TGTGCCAGCAGCCAAGATCAGGACTACGAGCAGTACTTC.

This clonotype has a handful of counts. The V call is TRBV27, the J call TRBJ2-4; 7 bases map to TRBD1. The CDR3 extends over 14 amino acids. Germline CDR1 reads MNHEY; CDR2 reads SMNVEV (reference sequence). V lost 5 bases and J lost 9; bases outside the gene matches: 10. CDR3 region: CASSPSTGWSIQYF. The CDR3 bases are TGTGCCAGCAGTCCGTCGACAGGGTGGAGCATTCAGTACTTC.

The sample holds one count of this clonotype. This chain joins TRBV20-1 and TRBJ2-1; TRBD2 matches at 8 bases. Germline CDR1 reads DFQATT; CDR2 reads SNEGSKA (reference sequence). This CDR3 is built from 13 residues. J lost 9 bases, V lost 7 bases, and 11 bases had no gene match. CDR3 coding DNA: TGCAGTGTAGCGGGACTAAATCTGGGTGAGCAGTTCTTC. It specifies CSVAGLNLGEQFF.

The chain uses TRBV9 and TRBJ2-4; TRBD1 is a possible D gene (6 bases). There are 15 residues in the CDR3. V dropped 0 bases and J dropped 1 base, with 8 bases sitting between them. From germline, CDR1 is SGDLS and CDR2 YYNGEE. CDR3 residues: CASSVDRAAKNIQYF. The DNA of the CDR3 is TGTGCCAGCAGCGTAGACAGGGCGGCCAAAAACATTCAGTACTTC.

This clonotype was detected only a few times. The V gene is TRBV6-2 or TRBV6-3, the J gene TRBJ2-2, with 15 bases matching TRBD2. In germline, CDR1 is MNHEY, CDR2 SVGEGT. Trimming at V came to 6 bases and at J to 1 base, leaving 12 bases not matched to a gene. This CDR3 region has 20 residues. The CDR3, as DNA: TGTGCCAGCAGACCCGCAAACTCGGGACTAGCGGGGGGGAACACCGGGGAGCTGTTTTTT. Amino acid sequence: CASRPANSGLAGGNTGELFF.

This clonotype was picked up a small number of times. CDR3 bases: TGTGCCACCAGTGATCCCCGGGCCAGTGAAGCTTTCTTT. This gives the protein CATSDPRASEAFF. The chain carries TRBV24-1 and TRBJ1-1; D not certain. Trimming took 3 bases from V and 7 from J, leaving 11 bases between them. Germline lookup yields CDR1 KGHDR and CDR2 SFDVKD. CDR3 length equals 13 residues.

The CDR3 DNA follows: TGTGCCAGCAGCGGACAGGGGCGAGGTACGCAGTATTTT. Its protein is CASSGQGRGTQYF. V usage is TRBV7-2 and J usage is TRBJ2-3, with 9 positions matching TRBD1. Per germline, CDR1 SGHTA and CDR2 FQGNSA. This CDR3 is built from 13 residues. V trimming: 5 bases; J trimming: 8 bases; junction bases outside the gene matches: 5.